This TCR beta chain was sequenced for a study of Ad26.COV2.S vaccination and SARS-CoV-2 variants. The CDR3 has 13 residues. Trimming took off 6 bases at V and 6 bases at J, with 12 bases between the two ends. Sequencing used immunoSEQ multiplex PCR; TCRdb keeps in-frame clones, though not all of them. The sample lists about 680,000 clones; more than 70% were seen once. Note on this clone: Its cognate antigen is unknown.

The treatment is: around 19 received Ad26.COV2.S at low or high dose, single or two shots; roughly five received placebo; per-sample allocation not given. Day 63 following the first vaccine or placebo injection was when the samples were taken. Findings and limits, study-wide: Reportedly, after vaccination the spike-specific CD8+ and CD4+ T cell responses displayed substantial breadth. Higher spike-specific TCR breadth was found in vaccine recipients than in placebo recipients.

The chain recombines TRBV12-3 or TRBV12-4 with TRBJ1-5; no definite D call. Sequencing used peripheral blood, obtained in a trial of Ad26.COV2.S vaccine versus placebo. The TCR sequence derives from a person aged 18-60 years who received the Ad26.COV2.S COVID-19 vaccine or a placebo. The CDR3 sequence is CASSLGGFQPQHF. The CDR3 DNA reads as TGTGCCAGCAGCCTGGGAGGGTTTCAGCCCCAGCATTTT.